This is a list of T cell receptor beta chains from one sample in a study. MiXCR was run by TCRdb on the RT-PCR reads, yielding one entry per CDR3 protein. The sample lists hundreds of thousands of distinct CDR3 sequences; approximately 15% were seen once. The material sequenced was memory CD4+ T cells from blood. Every receptor here comes from a female donor in good health, serving as a healthy control. Each CDR3 is given with its conserved first and last residue. A D gene is named only where the DNA matches it firmly. Clone size is stated in some rows and not others, as once, few, many or a class when expanded.

-	TRBV7-2	14	-	TRBJ1-1	TGTGCCAGCAGCTTGATCTTCCGGGACACCGAAGCTTTCTTT	CASSLIFRDTEAFF
TRBD2	TRBV10-3	14	-	TRBJ2-3	TGTGCCATCAGTGGCGGCGGGAGTACAGATACGCAGTATTTT	CAISGGGSTDTQYF
TRBD1	TRBV15	17	few	TRBJ2-2	TGTGCCACCAGCAGACCGGCTGGGACAGCATTCACCGGGGAGCTGTTTTTT	CATSRPAGTAFTGELFF
-	TRBV7-9	15	many	TRBJ2-7	TGTGCCAGCAGCTTAGGGACAGCTGTTCCCTACGAGCAGTACTTC	CASSLGTAVPYEQYF
-	TRBV5-1	12	few	TRBJ1-2	TGCGCCAGCAGCTGGGGAGAGATTGGCTACACCTTC	CASSWGEIGYTF
-	TRBV5-6	12	few	TRBJ1-1	TGTGCCAGCAGCCTTGTATCGGGAGAGGCTTTCTTT	CASSLVSGEAFF
TRBD2	TRBV7-2	16	few	TRBJ2-1	TGTGCCAGCAGCTCCTTAGCGGGGGCCAGCCTCAATGAGCAGTTCTTC	CASSSLAGASLNEQFF
-	TRBV7-8	15	-	TRBJ1-2	TGTGCCAGCAGCCCCCGCCGGGGGCCGAACTATGGCTACACCTTC	CASSPRRGPNYGYTF
-	TRBV18	18	few	TRBJ1-5	TGTGCCAGCTCACCTAGACAGGCGAACGCCCTAAACAATCAGCCCCAGCATTTT	CASSPRQANALNNQPQHF
TRBD2	TRBV11-2	17	-	TRBJ2-5	TGTGCCAGCAGCTTAGGGCTAGCGGGAGTCTCTGGAGAGACCCAGTACTTC	CASSLGLAGVSGETQYF
-	TRBV9	15	-	TRBJ1-1	TGTGCCAGCAGCCCCTACAGAGACGGGAACACTGAAGCTTTCTTT	CASSPYRDGNTEAFF
-	TRBV12-3/TRBV12-4	13	many	TRBJ1-3	TGTGCCAGCAGTTTACGACAGGGAAACACCATATATTTT	CASSLRQGNTIYF
TRBD1	TRBV20-1	14	few	TRBJ1-5	TGCAGTGCTGGAGGACAGGCTAGCAATCAGCCCCAGCATTTT	CSAGGQASNQPQHF
TRBD1	TRBV10-3	13	many	TRBJ1-1	TGTGCCATCAGCCCTACCGGGACAGGTGAAGCTTTCTTT	CAISPTGTGEAFF
TRBD1	TRBV5-4	12	many	TRBJ1-2	TGTGCCTGCGTCGGACAGGGAAGCGGGTACACCTTC	CACVGQGSGYTF
TRBD1	TRBV4-1	16	-	TRBJ1-1	TGCGCCAGCAGCTTAACGGACAGGGATAAAGACACTGAAGCTTTCTTT	CASSLTDRDKDTEAFF
TRBD2	TRBV24-1	17	many	TRBJ2-2	TGTGCCACCAGTGATACTAGCGGGAGGGCCCTGTCCGGGGAGCTGTTTTTT	CATSDTSGRALSGELFF
TRBD1	TRBV9	13	-	TRBJ1-2	TGTGCCAGCAGCGTAATTGGGACAGATGGCTACACCTTC	CASSVIGTDGYTF
-	TRBV7-2	14	-	TRBJ2-5	TGTGCCAGCAAACATTCGGCGTACCAAGAGACCCAGTACTTC	CASKHSAYQETQYF
-	TRBV5-6	13	-	TRBJ1-1	TGTGCCAGCAGACAGATAACGAACACTGAAGCTTTCTTT	CASRQITNTEAFF
TRBD2	TRBV19	15	many	TRBJ2-2	TGCGCCAGCAGCCCCCTAGCGGGAGGCACCGGGGAGCTGTTTTTT	CASSPLAGGTGELFF
-	TRBV7-2	15	-	TRBJ1-5	TGTGCCAGCACCCGGACGCCTAGGGGCAATCAGCCCCAGCATTTT	CASTRTPRGNQPQHF
TRBD1	TRBV29-1	14	many	TRBJ2-7	TGCAGCGTGGACATAGGACAGGGACTCCGCGAGCAGTACTTC	CSVDIGQGLREQYF
-	TRBV5-1	13	many	TRBJ2-2	TGTGCCAGCAGTTCGAGGGATACCGGGGAGCTGTTTTTT	CASSSRDTGELFF